The rows below give T cell receptor beta chains drawn from one sample of a study of T cell clones after liver transplantation. Produced via immunoSEQ multiplex PCR; TCRdb's table is partial and in-frame only. The sample consists of around 30,000 clones, about 95% of them appearing once. Material: CD8+ T cells from blood, obtained 12 months after liver transplant. The source of these receptors is a human patient who received a liver transplant. The graft donor may be the source of some T cells. Both conserved end residues are part of each CDR3. D genes are given only for firm matches. The listing skips clone size in some rows; elsewhere it reads once, few, many or a size class.

abundance	v_gene	j_gene	d_gene	CDR3nt	CDR3aa
-	TRBV2	TRBJ2-3	TRBD1	TGTGCCAGCAGTGACCCTTCAGGGGGCCATACGCAGTATTTT	CASSDPSGGHTQYF
few	TRBV6-9	TRBJ2-2	TRBD2	TGTGCCAGCAGTGGTACAGCGGGAGCCAGCACCGGGGAGCTGTTTTTT	CASSGTAGASTGELFF
-	TRBV7-6	TRBJ2-3	TRBD2	TGTGCCAGCAGCGATGACCGGTGGACTAGCGGGAACACAGATACGCAGTATTTT	CASSDDRWTSGNTDTQYF
-	TRBV4-1	TRBJ2-1	-	TGCGCCAGCAGCCCCCAAGAAGGGAGGTCGATAAATGAGCAGTTCTTC	CASSPQEGRSINEQFF
-	TRBV5-1	TRBJ2-1	-	TGCGCCAGCAGCTTGGGATGGCAGTGGGCGCAATCGGAGCAGTTCTTC	CASSLGWQWAQSEQFF
once	TRBV27	TRBJ1-1	-	TGTGCCAGCAGTTACCTCACAGGGTACACTGAAGCTTTCTTT	CASSYLTGYTEAFF
-	TRBV27	TRBJ2-1	-	TGTGCCAGCAGTTTATGGGGCTCCTACAATGAGCAGTTCTTC	CASSLWGSYNEQFF
-	TRBV6-5	TRBJ1-1	-	TGTGCCAGCAGTTACGAGGGGGCTGAAGCTTTCTTT	CASSYEGAEAFF
-	TRBV2	TRBJ2-7	TRBD2	TGTGCCAGCATAGCGGGTGGTTTCCACGAGCAGTACTTC	CASIAGGFHEQYF
few	TRBV29-1	TRBJ2-7	-	TGCAGCGTCACCACAACAGGGAGCTCCTACGAGCAGTACTTC	CSVTTTGSSYEQYF
-	TRBV6-5	TRBJ2-7	-	TGTGCCAGCAGTTACCGAGACACCTACGAGCAGTACTTC	CASSYRDTYEQYF
-	TRBV7-8	TRBJ2-7	-	TGTGCCAGCAGCTTAGGGGACCCAACCACGGAGCAGTACTTC	CASSLGDPTTEQYF
-	TRBV27	TRBJ1-5	-	TGTGCCAGCAGTCCAGCGGCAGGGGAGAGCAATCAGCCCCAGCATTTT	CASSPAAGESNQPQHF
-	TRBV7-9	TRBJ2-7	-	TGTGCCAGCAGCTTAGCCCAGGGGTCCATCTACGAGCAGTACTTC	CASSLAQGSIYEQYF
-	TRBV27	TRBJ2-7	TRBD1	TGTGCCAGCAGTTCCCCACGACAGGGAGCTTACGAGCAGTACTTC	CASSSPRQGAYEQYF
-	TRBV27	TRBJ2-1	TRBD2	TGTGCCAGCGCGGGAGGGTTCGCTCCGCCGTTCTTC	CASAGGFAPPFF
-	TRBV27	TRBJ2-2	TRBD2	TGTGCCAGCGCGGCCGGGACTAGCATATATCAGTGGACCGGGGAGCTGTTTTTT	CASAAGTSIYQWTGELFF
-	TRBV11-2	TRBJ2-7	TRBD1	TGTGCCAGCAGCTACGGACAGGGGGCTGTCGAGCAGTACTTC	CASSYGQGAVEQYF
-	TRBV19	TRBJ2-7	-	TGTGCCAGTAGTATTCGAAGGGTCGGAACCTACGAGCAGTACTTC	CASSIRRVGTYEQYF
-	TRBV2	TRBJ1-5	TRBD1	TGTGCCAGCAGCCCCGGACAGGGCTACCAGCCCCAGCATTTT	CASSPGQGYQPQHF
-	TRBV10-2	TRBJ2-1	TRBD1	TGCGCCAGCAGCGCCGGGACAGGGTACAATGAGCAGTTCTTC	CASSAGTGYNEQFF
-	TRBV9	TRBJ1-1	-	TGTGCCAGCAGCGTAGGAGGGCTAACTGAAGCTTTCTTT	CASSVGGLTEAFF
-	TRBV5-6	TRBJ2-7	-	TGTGCCAGCAGCTTCTCCACCTCGGCAGCCTACGAGCAGTACTTC	CASSFSTSAAYEQYF
-	TRBV7-7	TRBJ2-5	TRBD1	TGTGCTAGCAGCTTTAAGGGACAGGCAGAGACCCAGTACTTC	CASSFKGQAETQYF
once	TRBV5-6	TRBJ2-1	TRBD2	TGTGCCAGCAGCTTGGAACTAGCGGGAGCTTACAATGAGCAGTTCTTC	CASSLELAGAYNEQFF
-	TRBV5-1	TRBJ2-1	-	TGCGCCAGCAACCTTGCACAGGGTTACAATGAGCAGTTCTTC	CASNLAQGYNEQFF
-	TRBV4-1	TRBJ2-1	TRBD2	TGCGCCAGCAGCCAAGGCTCGGGACTAGGAAACAATGAGCAGTTCTTC	CASSQGSGLGNNEQFF
-	TRBV12-5	TRBJ2-1	-	TGTGCTAGTGGTTTGTTGTCGGGCTACAATGAGCAGTTCTTC	CASGLLSGYNEQFF